One TCR beta chain is described in this entry. The entry originates in a study of early T cells in non-severe SARS-CoV-2 infection. TCRdb reprocessed the 5' RACE reads with MiXCR, giving one entry per CDR3 protein. This sample has approximately 97,000 distinct CDR3 sequences; roughly 9.6% occur once, and the top ten carry just over 4.5%. CDR3 length: 11 residues. The V and J ends lost 4 bases and 7 bases respectively, with 5 bases between them. Germline V gene data show CDR1 as LNHDA and CDR2 as SQIVND (reference sequence). The origin of this receptor is an adult who was a healthcare worker with PCR-confirmed SARS-CoV-2 infection or an uninfected control (not recorded which). The rearrangement uses TRBV19 and TRBJ2-1, with D uncertain. Sequenced here: whole blood, sampled at baseline. In nucleotides, the CDR3 is TGTGCCAGTAGTAACGAAAATGAGCAGTTCTTC. It yields the protein CASSNENEQFF.